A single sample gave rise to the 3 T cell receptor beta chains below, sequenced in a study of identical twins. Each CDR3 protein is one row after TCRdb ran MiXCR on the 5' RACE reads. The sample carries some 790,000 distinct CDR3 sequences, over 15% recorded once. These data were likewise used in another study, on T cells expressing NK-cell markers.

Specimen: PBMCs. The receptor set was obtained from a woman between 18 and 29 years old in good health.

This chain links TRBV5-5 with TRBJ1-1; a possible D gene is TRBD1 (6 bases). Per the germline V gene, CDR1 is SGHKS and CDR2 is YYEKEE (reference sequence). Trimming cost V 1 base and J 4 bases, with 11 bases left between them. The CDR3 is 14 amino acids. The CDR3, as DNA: TGTGCCAGCAGCTTGCAGGGGTTTACCACTGAAGCTTTCTTT. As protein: CASSLQGFTTEAFF.

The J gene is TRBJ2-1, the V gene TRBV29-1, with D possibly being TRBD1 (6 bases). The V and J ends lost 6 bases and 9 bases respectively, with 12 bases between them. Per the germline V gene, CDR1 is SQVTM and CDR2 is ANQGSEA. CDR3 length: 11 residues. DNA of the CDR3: TGCAGCGTCCACCTAGGGGGTGAGCAGTTCTTC. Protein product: CSVHLGGEQFF.

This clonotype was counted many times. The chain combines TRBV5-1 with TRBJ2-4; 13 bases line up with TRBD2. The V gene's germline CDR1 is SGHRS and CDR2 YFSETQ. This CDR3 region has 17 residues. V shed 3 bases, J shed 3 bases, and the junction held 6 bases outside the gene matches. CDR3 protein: CASSSLAGGPGKNIQYF. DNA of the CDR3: TGCGCCAGCAGCTCACTAGCGGGGGGGCCCGGCAAAAACATTCAGTACTTC.